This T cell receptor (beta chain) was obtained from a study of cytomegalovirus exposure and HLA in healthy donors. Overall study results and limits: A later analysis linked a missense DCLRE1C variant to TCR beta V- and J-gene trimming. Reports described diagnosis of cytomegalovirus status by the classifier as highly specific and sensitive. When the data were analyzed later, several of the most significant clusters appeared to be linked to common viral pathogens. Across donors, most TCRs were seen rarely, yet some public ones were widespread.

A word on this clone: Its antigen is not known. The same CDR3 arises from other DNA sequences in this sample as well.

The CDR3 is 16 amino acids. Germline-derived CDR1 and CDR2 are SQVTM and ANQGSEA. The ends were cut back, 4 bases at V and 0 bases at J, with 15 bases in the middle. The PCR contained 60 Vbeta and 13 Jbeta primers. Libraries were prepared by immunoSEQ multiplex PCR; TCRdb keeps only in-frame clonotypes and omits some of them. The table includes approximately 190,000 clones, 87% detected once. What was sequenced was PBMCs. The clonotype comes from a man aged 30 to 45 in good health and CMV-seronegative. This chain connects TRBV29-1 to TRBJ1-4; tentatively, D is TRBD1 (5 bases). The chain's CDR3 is CSVGLSDSTTNEKLFF. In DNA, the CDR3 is TGCAGCGTTGGCCTCTCCGACAGCACAACTAATGAAAAACTGTTTTTT. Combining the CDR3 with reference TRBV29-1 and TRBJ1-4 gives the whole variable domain SAVISQKPSRDICQRGTSLTIQCQVDSQVTMMFWYRQQPGQSLTLIATANQGSEATYESGFVIDKFPISRPNLTFSTLTVSNMSPEDSSIYLCSVGLSDSTTNEKLFFGSGTQLSVL.